This record covers a single TCR beta chain. The target antigen is unknown. The record originates from a study of cytomegalovirus exposure and HLA in healthy donors. Study-level findings and limits: Confirmation was obtained in vitro that a few CMV-associated chains are specific for CMV antigens.

V was clipped by 0 bases and J by 5 bases, with 15 bases between them. CDR3 length: 16 amino acids. Germline V CDR1 and CDR2: LNHNV, YYDKDF (reference sequence). The PCR employed 60 Vbeta primers together with 13 Jbeta primers. Only in-frame clones appear in the TCRdb table, and some are missing; sequencing was by immunoSEQ multiplex PCR. The data show 200,000 to 250,000 clones, 70% to 85% seen once. The chain combines TRBV15 with TRBJ2-3; tentative D call: TRBD2 (7 bases). The sequence derives from a woman in her forties in good health and CMV-seronegative. Sequencing used PBMCs. Written as DNA, the CDR3 is TGTGCCACCAGCAGAGATTGGGGGAGGGGGAAAGATACGCAGTATTTT. Residues: CATSRDWGRGKDTQYF.